These T cell receptor beta chains were read from a single sample in a study of cytomegalovirus exposure and HLA in healthy donors. Libraries were prepared by immunoSEQ multiplex PCR; TCRdb keeps only in-frame clonotypes and omits some of them. The sample data list around 200,000 clones. Sequenced: PBMCs. These receptors originate from a woman in her 30s in good health and CMV-seropositive. The CDR3 runs from the conserved cysteine through the conserved F or W. The order of the fields is V gene, J gene, CDR3 protein.

>TRBV7-2|TRBJ2-2
CASSPGLAGELFF
>TRBV6-5|TRBJ2-5
CASSGRSQETQYF
>TRBV4-2|TRBJ1-1
CASSQRGPDRDTEAFF
>TRBV11-2|TRBJ2-7
CASSTGTSAYEQYF
>TRBV27|TRBJ2-7
CASSPWAGGGTYEQYF
>TRBV7-2|TRBJ2-7
CASSLVREDEQYF
>TRBV1|TRBJ2-5
CTSSRAGFYQETQYF
>TRBV25-1|TRBJ1-4
CASIDRQGSEKLFF
>TRBV5-1|TRBJ2-7
CASSLGQDLIYEQYF
>TRBV7-9|TRBJ1-3
CASSSQGLLRNTIYF